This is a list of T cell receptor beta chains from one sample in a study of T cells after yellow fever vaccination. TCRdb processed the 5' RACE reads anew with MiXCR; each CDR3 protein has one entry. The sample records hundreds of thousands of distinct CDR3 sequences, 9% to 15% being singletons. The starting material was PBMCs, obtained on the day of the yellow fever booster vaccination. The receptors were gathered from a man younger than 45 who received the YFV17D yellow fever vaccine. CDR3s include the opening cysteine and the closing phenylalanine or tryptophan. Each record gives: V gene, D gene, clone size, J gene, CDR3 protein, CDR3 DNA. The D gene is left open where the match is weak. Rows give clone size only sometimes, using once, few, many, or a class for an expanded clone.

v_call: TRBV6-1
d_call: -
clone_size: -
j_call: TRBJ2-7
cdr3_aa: CASSVLHTVSYEQYF
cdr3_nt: TGTGCCAGTAGCGTCCTACACACAGTCTCCTACGAGCAGTACTTC

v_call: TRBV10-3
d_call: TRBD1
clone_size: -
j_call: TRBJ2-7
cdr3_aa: CAIRDRVIDEQYF
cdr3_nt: TGTGCCATCAGGGACAGGGTTATTGACGAGCAGTACTTC

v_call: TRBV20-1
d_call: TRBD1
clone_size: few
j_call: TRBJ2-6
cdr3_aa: CSARDLRQGANGANVLTF
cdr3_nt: TGCAGTGCTAGAGATTTGCGACAGGGGGCTAATGGGGCCAACGTCCTGACTTTC

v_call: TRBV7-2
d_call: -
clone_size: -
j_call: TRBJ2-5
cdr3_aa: CASSPSLLETQYF
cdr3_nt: TGTGCCAGCAGCCCCTCCCTGCTAGAGACCCAGTACTTC

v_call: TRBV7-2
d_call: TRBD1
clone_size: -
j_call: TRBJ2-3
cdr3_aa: CASSGGTGTTDTQYF
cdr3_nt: TGTGCCAGCAGCGGGGGGACAGGGACCACAGATACGCAGTATTTT

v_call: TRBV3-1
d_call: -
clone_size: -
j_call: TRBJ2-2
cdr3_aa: CASRLGTATGELFF
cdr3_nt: TGTGCCAGCAGACTTGGGACGGCTACCGGGGAGCTGTTTTTT

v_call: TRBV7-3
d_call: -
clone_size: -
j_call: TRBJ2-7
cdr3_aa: CASSRLPLSGEQYF
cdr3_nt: TGTGCCAGCAGTCGACTCCCCCTTAGCGGCGAGCAGTACTTC

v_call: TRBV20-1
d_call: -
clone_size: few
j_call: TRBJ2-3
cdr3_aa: CSAEGLHTDTQYF
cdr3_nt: TGCAGTGCTGAGGGACTCCACACAGATACGCAGTATTTT

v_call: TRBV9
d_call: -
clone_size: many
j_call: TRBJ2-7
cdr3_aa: CASSYISGDEQYF
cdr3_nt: TGTGCCAGCAGCTATATATCGGGGGACGAGCAGTACTTC

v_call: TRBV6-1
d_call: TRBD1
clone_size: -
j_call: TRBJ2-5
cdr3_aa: CASSKTTGGLRKTQYF
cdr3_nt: TGTGCCAGCAGTAAAACGACAGGGGGCTTGAGGAAGACCCAGTACTTC

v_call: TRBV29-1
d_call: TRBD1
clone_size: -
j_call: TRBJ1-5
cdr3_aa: CSPNRGITQPQHF
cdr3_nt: TGCAGCCCGAACAGGGGAATCACCCAGCCCCAGCATTTT

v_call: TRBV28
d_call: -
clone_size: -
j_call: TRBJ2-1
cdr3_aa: CASRGGAGEQFF
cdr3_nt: TGTGCCAGCAGGGGGGGGGCGGGTGAGCAGTTCTTC

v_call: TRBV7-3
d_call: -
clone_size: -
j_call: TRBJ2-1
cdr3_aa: CASSPGPPGVNEQFF
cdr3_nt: TGTGCCAGCAGCCCAGGACCCCCAGGGGTGAATGAGCAGTTCTTC

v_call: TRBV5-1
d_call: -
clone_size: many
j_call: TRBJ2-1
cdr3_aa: CASGSGYNEQFF
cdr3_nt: TGCGCCAGCGGGAGTGGGTACAATGAGCAGTTCTTC

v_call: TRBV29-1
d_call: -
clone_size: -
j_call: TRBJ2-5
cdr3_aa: CSVTPDSTGETQYF
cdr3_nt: TGCAGCGTCACTCCGGATTCAACCGGGGAGACCCAGTACTTC

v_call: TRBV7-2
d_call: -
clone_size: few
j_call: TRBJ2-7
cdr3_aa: CASSLYPRNEQYF
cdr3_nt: TGTGCCAGCAGCTTATACCCCAGGAACGAGCAGTACTTC

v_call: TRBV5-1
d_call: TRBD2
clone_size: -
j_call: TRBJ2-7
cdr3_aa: CASSLSWTSGREEQYF
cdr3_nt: TGCGCCAGCAGCTTGAGTTGGACTAGCGGGCGGGAGGAGCAGTACTTC

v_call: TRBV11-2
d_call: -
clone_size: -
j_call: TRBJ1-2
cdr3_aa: CASAGSNYGYTF
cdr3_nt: TGTGCCAGCGCAGGGTCTAACTATGGCTACACCTTC

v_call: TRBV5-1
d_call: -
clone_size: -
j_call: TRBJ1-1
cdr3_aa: CASIGSGANTEAFF
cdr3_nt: TGCGCCTCGATTGGAAGCGGTGCGAACACTGAAGCTTTCTTT

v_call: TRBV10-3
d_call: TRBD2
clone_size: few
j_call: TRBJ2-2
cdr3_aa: CATHQGLAGVRTGELFF
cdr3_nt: TGTGCCACCCACCAGGGACTAGCGGGAGTAAGAACCGGGGAGCTGTTTTTT

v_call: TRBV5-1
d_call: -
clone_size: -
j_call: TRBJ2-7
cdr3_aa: CASSAGTPLDEQYF
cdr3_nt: TGCGCCAGCAGCGCTGGTACCCCCCTCGACGAGCAGTACTTC

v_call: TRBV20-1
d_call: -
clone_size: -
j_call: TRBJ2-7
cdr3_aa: CSARDPGLAAGYEQYF
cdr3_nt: TGCAGTGCTAGAGATCCCGGGCTAGCTGCGGGCTACGAGCAGTACTTC

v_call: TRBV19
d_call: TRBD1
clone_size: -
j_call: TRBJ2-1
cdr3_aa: CASIDREKQFF
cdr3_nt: TGTGCCAGTATCGACAGGGAAAAGCAGTTCTTC

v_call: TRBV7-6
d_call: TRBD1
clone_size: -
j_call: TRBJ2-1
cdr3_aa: CASSPDRDSQGEQFF
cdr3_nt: TGTGCCAGCAGCCCGGACAGGGATTCGCAAGGTGAGCAGTTCTTC

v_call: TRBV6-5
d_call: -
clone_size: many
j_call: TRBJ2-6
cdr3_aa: CASSYDPSGANVLTF
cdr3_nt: TGTGCCAGCAGTTACGATCCCTCTGGGGCCAACGTCCTGACTTTC

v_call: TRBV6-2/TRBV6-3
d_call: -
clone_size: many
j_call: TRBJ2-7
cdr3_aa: CASTAHEYEQYF
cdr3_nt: TGTGCCAGCACCGCACACGAATACGAGCAGTACTTC

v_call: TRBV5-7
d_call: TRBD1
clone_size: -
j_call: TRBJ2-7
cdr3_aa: CASSFPRDRGYYEQYF
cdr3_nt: TGTGCCAGCAGCTTCCCCCGGGACAGGGGCTACTACGAGCAGTACTTC

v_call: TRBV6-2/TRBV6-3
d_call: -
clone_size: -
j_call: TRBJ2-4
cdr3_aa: CASSYEGRAKNIQYF
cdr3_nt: TGTGCCAGCAGTTACGAGGGGCGAGCCAAAAACATTCAGTACTTC

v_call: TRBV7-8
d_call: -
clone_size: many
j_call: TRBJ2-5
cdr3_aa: CASSLMRNAETQYF
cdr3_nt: TGTGCCAGCAGCTTAATGAGGAACGCGGAGACCCAGTACTTC

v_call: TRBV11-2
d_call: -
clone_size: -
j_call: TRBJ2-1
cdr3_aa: CASSIGLALHVF
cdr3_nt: TGTGCCAGCAGCATTGGGCTAGCTCTCCATGTCTTC

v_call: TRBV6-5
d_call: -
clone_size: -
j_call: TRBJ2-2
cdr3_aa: CASSYMPTPRSGELFF
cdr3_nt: TGTGCCAGCAGTTACATGCCGACACCGCGGAGCGGGGAGCTGTTTTTT

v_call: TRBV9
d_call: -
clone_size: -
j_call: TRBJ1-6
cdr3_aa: CASSVGGTYSPLHF
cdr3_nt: TGTGCCAGCAGCGTCGGCGGCACTTATTCACCCCTCCACTTT

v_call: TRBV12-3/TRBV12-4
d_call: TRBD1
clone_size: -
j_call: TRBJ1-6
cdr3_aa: CASSPLTGGNSPLHF
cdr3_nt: TGTGCCAGCAGTCCCCTCACAGGGGGTAATTCACCCCTCCACTTT

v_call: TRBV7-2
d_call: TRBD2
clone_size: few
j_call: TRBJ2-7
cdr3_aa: CASSLGASGSREQYF
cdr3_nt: TGTGCCAGCAGCTTAGGCGCTAGCGGGAGTCGCGAGCAGTACTTC

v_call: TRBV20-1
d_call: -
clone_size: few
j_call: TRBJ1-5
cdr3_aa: CSAPAQPNQPQHF
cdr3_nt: TGCAGTGCTCCTGCACAGCCAAATCAGCCCCAGCATTTT

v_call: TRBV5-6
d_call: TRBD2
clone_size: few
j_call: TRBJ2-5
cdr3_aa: CASSGAGLAGTQYF
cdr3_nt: TGTGCCAGCAGCGGGGCTGGACTAGCAGGGACCCAGTACTTC

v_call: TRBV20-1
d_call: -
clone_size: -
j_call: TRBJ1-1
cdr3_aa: CSVRPWRDTEAFF
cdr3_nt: TGCAGTGTAAGGCCGTGGAGGGACACTGAAGCTTTCTTT

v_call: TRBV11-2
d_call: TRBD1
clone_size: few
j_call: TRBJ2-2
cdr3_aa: CASSLRGTGGTGELFF
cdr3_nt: TGTGCCAGCAGCTTAAGGGGGACAGGGGGGACCGGGGAGCTGTTTTTT

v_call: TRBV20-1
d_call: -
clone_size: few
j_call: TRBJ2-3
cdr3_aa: CSASSGGLTDTQYF
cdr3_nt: TGCAGTGCTAGTTCCGGGGGTCTCACAGATACGCAGTATTTT

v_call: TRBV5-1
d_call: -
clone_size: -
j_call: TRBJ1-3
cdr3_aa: CASSQDNGNTIYF
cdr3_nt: TGCGCCAGCAGCCAGGACAACGGAAACACCATATATTTT

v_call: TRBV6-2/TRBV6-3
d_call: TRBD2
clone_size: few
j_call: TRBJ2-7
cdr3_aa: CASSGRAKYEQYF
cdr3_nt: TGTGCCAGCAGCGGGAGGGCCAAGTATGAGCAGTACTTC

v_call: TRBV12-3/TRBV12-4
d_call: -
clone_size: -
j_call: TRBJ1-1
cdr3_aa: CASTRQALKGTEAFF
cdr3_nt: TGTGCCAGCACCCGACAGGCCCTAAAGGGCACTGAAGCTTTCTTT

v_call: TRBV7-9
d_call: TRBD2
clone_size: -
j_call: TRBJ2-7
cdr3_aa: CASRPSGTAYEQYF
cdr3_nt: TGTGCCAGCAGACCGAGCGGGACCGCCTACGAGCAGTACTTC

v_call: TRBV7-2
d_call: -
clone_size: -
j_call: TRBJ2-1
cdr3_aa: CASSQGYVNEQFF
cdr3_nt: TGTGCCAGCAGCCAAGGGTACGTCAATGAGCAGTTCTTC

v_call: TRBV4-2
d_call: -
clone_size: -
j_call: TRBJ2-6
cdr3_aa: CASSLPFGGGDHSGANVLTF
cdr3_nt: TGTGCCAGCAGCCTTCCGTTTGGAGGGGGAGACCACTCTGGGGCCAACGTCCTGACTTTC

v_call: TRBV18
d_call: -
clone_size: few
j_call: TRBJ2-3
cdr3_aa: CASSPRGRDLPDTQYF
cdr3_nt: TGTGCCAGCTCACCGCGAGGGCGAGACCTCCCAGATACGCAGTATTTT

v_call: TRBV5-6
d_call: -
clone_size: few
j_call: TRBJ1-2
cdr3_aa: CASSHGRIRYTF
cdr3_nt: TGTGCCAGCAGCCATGGACGGATTCGCTACACCTTC